This section outlines one T cell receptor beta chain sequence together with its context. The data derive from a study of blood T cell repertoires in COVID-19. The CDR3 totals 13 residues. Per the germline V gene, CDR1 is SGDLS and CDR2 is YYNGEE. Trimming cost V 2 bases and J 1 base, with 6 bases left between them. The table came from immunoSEQ multiplex PCR; TCRdb's copy has only in-frame clones and leaves some out. Of approximately 53,000 clones in the sample, 87% are singletons; the top ten hold around a fifth. The sample taken for sequencing was peripheral blood. This clonotype originated in a woman of 80 years or more with COVID-19, enrolled during active disease. The chain couples TRBV9 to TRBJ1-2; D is unclear. The CDR3 DNA reads as TGTGCCAGCAGCGTCGACATTAACTATGGCTACACCTTC. Translated: CASSVDINYGYTF. Supplemented by reference TRBV9 and TRBJ1-2, the full variable domain reads DSGVTQTPKHLITATGQRVTLRCSPRSGDLSVYWYQQSLDQGLQFLIQYYNGEERAKGNILERFSAQQFPDLHSELNLSSLELGDSALYFCASSVDINYGYTFGSGTRLTVV.